The sequence of this T cell receptor (beta chain) was determined in a study of blood T cell repertoires in COVID-19. Overall study: There were acute and convalescent COVID-19 samples, and they came from the United States, Italy and Spain. From T cells, B-cell-depleted T cells, or PBMCs came the material, which was cDNA or gDNA.

Trimming cost V 5 bases and J 4 bases; bases outside gene matches: 5. The CDR3 is made up of 14 amino acids. The germline gives CDR1 MNHEY, CDR2 SMNVEV (reference sequence). In the original processing: Reference gene primers were amplified, and this amplification served to estimate nucleated cell counts. TCRdb keeps only in-frame clones here, not all; method: immunoSEQ multiplex PCR. That table gives V, J and clone size, and the DNA gave D and trimming. This sample yields 190,000 or so clones, of which 70% to 85% are seen a single time; approximately 12% belongs to the top ten. The J gene is TRBJ1-2, the V gene TRBV27, with 9 nucleotides matching TRBD1. This clonotype was obtained from a man in his fifties who had recovered from COVID-19. The sample taken for sequencing was peripheral blood. The CDR3 DNA sequence: TGTGCCAGCAGTATACAGGGGGCGGTCTATGGCTACACCTTC. This translates into CASSIQGAVYGYTF.